This section outlines one T cell receptor (beta chain) sequence together with its context. Its antigen is not identified. Samples with a second dose at about 4 or about 12 weeks were pooled together. This sample was taken from a study of T cell responses to AZD1222 COVID-19 vaccine. The study, taken as a whole, reports: Reportedly, nearly half of unique spike TCRs recognized epitopes outside B.1.351/B.1.1.7 mutations. Sampled repertoires all dated from after the peak T cell response. Possibly, clonal diversity was underestimated; donors were largely white British and included more females.

V dropped 0 bases and J dropped 4 bases, with 10 bases sitting between them. This CDR3 spans 14 amino acids. The germline V gene encodes CDR1 LGHDT and CDR2 YNNKEL (reference sequence). The assay was immunoSEQ multiplex PCR, and TCRdb's table has in-frame clones only and misses some. The sample consists of roughly 140,000 clones, 92% of them appearing once. The receptor comes from an adult who received the AZD1222 COVID-19 vaccine. The rearrangement joins TRBV3-1 (or the pseudogene TRBV3-2) to TRBJ2-7, with D hard to call. The specimen was peripheral blood, collected 28 days after the second AZD1222 dose. The CDR3 protein is CASSQDPQDYEQYF. The DNA for the CDR3 is TGTGCCAGCAGCCAAGATCCCCAGGATTACGAGCAGTACTTC.